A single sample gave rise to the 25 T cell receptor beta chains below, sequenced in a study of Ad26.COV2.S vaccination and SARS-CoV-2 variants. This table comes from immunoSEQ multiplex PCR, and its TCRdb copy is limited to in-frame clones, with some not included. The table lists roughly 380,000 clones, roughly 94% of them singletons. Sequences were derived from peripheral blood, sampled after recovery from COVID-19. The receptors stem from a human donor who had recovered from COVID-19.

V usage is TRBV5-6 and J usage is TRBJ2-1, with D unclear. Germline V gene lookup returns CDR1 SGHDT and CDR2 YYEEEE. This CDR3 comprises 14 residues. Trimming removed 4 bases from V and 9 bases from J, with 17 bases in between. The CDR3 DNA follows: TGTGCCAGCAGCGCTAGGACCCTCACGGGTGAGCAGTTCTTC. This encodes CASSARTLTGEQFF.

CDR3 sequence: CASSPGQGAAVDTIYF. The CDR3 DNA sequence: TGTGCCAGCAGCCCCGGACAGGGGGCGGCTGTGGACACCATATATTTT. The chain joins TRBV4-2 to TRBJ1-3, with 11 positions matching TRBD1. CDR1 and CDR2 (germline): LGHNA, YNFKEQ. The CDR3 runs to 16 residues. V lost 4 bases and J lost 8; bases outside the gene matches: 10.

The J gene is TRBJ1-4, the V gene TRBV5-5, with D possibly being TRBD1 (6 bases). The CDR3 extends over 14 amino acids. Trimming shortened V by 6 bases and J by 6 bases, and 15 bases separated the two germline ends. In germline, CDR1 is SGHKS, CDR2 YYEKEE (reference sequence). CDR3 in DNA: TGTGCCAGCACCCTAGAGGGGGTCGATGAAAAACTGTTTTTT. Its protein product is CASTLEGVDEKLFF.

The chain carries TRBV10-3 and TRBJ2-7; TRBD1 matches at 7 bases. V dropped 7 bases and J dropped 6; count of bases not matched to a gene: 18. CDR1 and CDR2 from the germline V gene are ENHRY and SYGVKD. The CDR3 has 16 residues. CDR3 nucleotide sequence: TGTGCCATCACTACGGAGAAGGGGGCGGGCCACCGCGAGCAGTACTTC. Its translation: CAITTEKGAGHREQYF.

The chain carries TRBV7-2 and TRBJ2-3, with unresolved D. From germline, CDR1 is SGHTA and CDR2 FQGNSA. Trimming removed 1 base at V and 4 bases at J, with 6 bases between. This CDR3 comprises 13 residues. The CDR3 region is CASSLEEPDTQYF. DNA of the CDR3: TGTGCCAGCAGCTTAGAGGAGCCAGATACGCAGTATTTT.

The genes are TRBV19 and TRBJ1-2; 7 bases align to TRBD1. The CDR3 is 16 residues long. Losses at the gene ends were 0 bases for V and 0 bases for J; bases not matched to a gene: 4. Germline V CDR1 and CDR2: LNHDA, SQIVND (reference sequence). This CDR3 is CASSIDRTGTNYGYTF. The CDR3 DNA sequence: TGTGCCAGTAGTATAGATCGGACAGGAACTAACTATGGCTACACCTTC.

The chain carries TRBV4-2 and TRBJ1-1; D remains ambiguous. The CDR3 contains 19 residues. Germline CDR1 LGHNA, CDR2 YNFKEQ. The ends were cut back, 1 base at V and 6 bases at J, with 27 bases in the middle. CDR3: CASSQGIKRGPGIRSEAFF. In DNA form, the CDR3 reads TGTGCCAGCAGCCAAGGGATTAAAAGAGGGCCCGGGATTCGCTCTGAAGCTTTCTTT.

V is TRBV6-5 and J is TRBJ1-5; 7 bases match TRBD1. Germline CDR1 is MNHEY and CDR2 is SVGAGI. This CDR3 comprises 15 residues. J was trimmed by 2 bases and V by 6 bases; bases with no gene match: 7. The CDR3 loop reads CASRPTGPGNQPQHF. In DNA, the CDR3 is TGTGCCAGCAGACCGACAGGGCCGGGCAATCAGCCCCAGCATTTT.

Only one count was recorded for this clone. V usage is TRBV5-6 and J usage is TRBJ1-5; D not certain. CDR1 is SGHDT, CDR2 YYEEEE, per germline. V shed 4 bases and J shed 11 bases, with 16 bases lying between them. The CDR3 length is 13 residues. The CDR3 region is CASSVADRSAQHF. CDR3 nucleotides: TGTGCCAGCAGCGTGGCAGACCGATCAGCCCAGCATTTT.

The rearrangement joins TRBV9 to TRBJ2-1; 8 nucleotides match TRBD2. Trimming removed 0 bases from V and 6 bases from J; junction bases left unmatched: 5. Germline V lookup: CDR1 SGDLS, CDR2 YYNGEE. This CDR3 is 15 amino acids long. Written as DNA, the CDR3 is TGTGCCAGCAGCGTAGGGCCGGGGGGGCTCAATGAGCAGTTCTTC. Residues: CASSVGPGGLNEQFF.

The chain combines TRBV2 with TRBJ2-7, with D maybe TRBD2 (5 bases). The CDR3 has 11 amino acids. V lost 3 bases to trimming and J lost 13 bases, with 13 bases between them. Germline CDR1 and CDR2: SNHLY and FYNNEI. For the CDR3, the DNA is TGTGCCAGCAGTGAGGGGTTGTGGACTTACTTC. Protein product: CASSEGLWTYF.

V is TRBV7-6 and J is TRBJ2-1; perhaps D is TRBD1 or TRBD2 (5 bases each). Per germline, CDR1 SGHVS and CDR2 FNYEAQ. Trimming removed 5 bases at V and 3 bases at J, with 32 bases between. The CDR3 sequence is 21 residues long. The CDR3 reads CASSPRDRTVPHGAYYNEQFF. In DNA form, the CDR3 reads TGTGCCAGCAGCCCACGGGACCGCACTGTTCCGCATGGGGCATACTACAATGAGCAGTTCTTC.

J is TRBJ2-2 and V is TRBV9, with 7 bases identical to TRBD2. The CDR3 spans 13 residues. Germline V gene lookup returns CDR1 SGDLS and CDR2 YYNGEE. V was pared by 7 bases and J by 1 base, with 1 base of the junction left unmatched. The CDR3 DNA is TGTGCCAGCGGCGGGGGGAACACCGGGGAGCTGTTTTTT. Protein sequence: CASGGGNTGELFF.

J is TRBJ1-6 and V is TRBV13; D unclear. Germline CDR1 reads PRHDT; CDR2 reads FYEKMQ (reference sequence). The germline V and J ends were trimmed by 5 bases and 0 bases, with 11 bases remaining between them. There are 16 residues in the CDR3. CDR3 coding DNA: TGTGCCAGCAGCCAGGCGGGAAGCTCCTATAATTCACCCCTCCACTTT. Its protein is CASSQAGSSYNSPLHF.

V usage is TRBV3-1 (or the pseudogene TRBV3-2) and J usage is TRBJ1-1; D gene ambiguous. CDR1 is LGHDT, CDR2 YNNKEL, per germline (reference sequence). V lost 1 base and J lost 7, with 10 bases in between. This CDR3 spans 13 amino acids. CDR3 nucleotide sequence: TGTGCCAGCAGCCAAGGTCCAGACAATGAAGCTTTCTTT. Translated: CASSQGPDNEAFF.

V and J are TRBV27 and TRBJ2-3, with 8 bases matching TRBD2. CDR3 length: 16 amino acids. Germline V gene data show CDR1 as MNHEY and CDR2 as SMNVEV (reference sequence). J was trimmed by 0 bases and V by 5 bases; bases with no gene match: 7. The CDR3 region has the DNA TGTGCCAGCAGTACGGGAGCGGGGGTAAGCACAGATACGCAGTATTTT. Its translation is CASSTGAGVSTDTQYF.

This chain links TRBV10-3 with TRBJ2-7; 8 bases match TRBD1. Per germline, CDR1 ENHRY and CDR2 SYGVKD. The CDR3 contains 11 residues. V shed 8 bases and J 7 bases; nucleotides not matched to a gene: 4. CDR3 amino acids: CAISGGGEQYF. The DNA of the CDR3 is TGTGCCATCTCAGGGGGCGGAGAGCAGTACTTC.

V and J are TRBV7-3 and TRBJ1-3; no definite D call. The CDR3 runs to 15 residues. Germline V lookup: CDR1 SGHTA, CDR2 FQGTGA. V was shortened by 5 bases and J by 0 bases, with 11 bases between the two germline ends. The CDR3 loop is CASSPDGLSGNTIYF. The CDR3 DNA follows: TGTGCCAGCAGCCCCGACGGACTCTCTGGAAACACCATATATTTT.

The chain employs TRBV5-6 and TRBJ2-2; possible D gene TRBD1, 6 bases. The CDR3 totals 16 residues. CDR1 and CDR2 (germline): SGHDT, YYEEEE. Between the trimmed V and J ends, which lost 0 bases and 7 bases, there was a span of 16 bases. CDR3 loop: CASSLEGRGWIGELFF. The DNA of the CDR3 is TGTGCCAGCAGCTTGGAGGGCAGGGGCTGGATCGGGGAGCTGTTTTTT.

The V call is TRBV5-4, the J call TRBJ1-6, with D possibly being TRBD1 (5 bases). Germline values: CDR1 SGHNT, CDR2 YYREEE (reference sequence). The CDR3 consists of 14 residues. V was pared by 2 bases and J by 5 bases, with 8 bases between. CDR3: CASSFDSNNSPLHF. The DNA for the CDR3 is TGTGCCAGCAGCTTTGACAGTAATAATTCACCCCTCCACTTT.

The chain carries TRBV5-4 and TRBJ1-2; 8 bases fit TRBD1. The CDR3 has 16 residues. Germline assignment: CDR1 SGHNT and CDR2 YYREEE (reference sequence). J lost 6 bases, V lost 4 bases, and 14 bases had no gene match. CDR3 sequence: CASSRTGLGTGDGYTF. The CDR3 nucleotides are TGTGCCAGCAGCCGAACCGGTCTAGGGACAGGTGATGGCTACACCTTC.

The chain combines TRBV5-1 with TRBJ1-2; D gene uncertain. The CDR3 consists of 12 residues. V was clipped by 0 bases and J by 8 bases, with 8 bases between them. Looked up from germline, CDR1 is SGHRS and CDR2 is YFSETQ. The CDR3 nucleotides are TGCGCCAGCAGCTTGGACCTTGAAGGCTACACCTTC. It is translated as CASSLDLEGYTF.

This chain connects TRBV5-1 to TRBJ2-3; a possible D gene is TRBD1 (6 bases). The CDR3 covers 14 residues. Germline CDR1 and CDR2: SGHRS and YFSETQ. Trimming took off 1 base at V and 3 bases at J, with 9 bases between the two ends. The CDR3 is CASSLTGRTDTQYF. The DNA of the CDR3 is TGCGCCAGCAGCTTGACAGGGCGAACAGATACGCAGTATTTT.

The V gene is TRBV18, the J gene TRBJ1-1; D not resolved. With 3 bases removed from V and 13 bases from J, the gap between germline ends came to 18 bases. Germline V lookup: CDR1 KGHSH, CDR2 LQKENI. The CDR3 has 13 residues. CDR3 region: CASSPYGPEAVFF. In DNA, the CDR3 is TGTGCCAGCTCACCCTACGGGCCCGAGGCTGTTTTCTTT.

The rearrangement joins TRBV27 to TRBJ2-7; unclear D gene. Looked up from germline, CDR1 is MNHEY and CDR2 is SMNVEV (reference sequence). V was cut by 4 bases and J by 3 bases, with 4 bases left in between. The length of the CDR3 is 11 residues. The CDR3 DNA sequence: TGTGCCAGCAGTTCATACTACGAGCAGTACTTC. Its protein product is CASSSYYEQYF.